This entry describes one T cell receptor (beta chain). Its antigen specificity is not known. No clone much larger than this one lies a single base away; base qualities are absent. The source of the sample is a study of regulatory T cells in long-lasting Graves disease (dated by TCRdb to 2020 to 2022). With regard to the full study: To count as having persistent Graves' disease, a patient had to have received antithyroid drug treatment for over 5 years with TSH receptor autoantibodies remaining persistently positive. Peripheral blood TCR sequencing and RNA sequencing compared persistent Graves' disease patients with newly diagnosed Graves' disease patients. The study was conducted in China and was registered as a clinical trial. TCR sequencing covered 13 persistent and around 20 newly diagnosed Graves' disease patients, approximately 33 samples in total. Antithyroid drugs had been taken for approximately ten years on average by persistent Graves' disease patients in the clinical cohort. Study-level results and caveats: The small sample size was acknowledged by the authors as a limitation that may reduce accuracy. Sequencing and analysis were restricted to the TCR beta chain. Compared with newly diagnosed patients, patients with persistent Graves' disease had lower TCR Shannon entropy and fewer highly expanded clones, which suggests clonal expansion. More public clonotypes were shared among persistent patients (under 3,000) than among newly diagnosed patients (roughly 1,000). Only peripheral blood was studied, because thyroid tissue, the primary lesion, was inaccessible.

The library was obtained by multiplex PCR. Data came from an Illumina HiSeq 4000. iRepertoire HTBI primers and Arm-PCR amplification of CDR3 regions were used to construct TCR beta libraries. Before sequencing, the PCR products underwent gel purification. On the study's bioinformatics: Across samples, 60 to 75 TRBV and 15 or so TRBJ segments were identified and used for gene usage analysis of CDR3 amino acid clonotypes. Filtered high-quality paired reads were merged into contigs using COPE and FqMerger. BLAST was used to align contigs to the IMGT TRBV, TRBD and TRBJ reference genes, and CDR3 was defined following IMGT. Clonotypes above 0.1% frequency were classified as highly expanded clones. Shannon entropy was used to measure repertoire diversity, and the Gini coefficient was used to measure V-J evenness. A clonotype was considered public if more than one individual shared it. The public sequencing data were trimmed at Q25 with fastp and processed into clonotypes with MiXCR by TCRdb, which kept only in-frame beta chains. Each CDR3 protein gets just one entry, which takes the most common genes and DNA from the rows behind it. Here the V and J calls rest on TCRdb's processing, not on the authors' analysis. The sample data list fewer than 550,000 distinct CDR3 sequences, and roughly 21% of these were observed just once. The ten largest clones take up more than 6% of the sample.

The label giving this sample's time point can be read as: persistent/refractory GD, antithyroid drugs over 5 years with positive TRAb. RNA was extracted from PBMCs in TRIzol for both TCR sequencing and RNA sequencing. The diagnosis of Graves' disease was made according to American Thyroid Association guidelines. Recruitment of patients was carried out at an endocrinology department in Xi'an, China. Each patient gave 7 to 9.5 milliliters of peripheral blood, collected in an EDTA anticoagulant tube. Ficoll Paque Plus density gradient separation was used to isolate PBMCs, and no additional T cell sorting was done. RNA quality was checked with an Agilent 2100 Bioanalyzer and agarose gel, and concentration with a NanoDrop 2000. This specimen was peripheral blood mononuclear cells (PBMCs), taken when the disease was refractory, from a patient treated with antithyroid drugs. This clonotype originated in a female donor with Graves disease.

This receptor has the CDR3 CASSGLTGGGSGNTIYF. The nucleotide sequence reads TGTGCCAGCAGCGGCCTAACAGGGGGAGGCTCTGGAAACACCATATATTTT. This sequence uses TRBV11-2 and TRBJ1-3; 8 junctional bases match TRBD1. Ends trimmed: V by 5 bases, J by 0 bases; bases unmatched to a gene: 9. Sequences SGHAT (CDR1) and FQNNGV (CDR2) are obtained from the germline V gene. The CDR3 spans 17 residues, from the cysteine through the phenylalanine. The only DNA kept is the CDR3, 51 bases in frame from the first base. Outside the CDR3, residues come from the reference TRBV11-2 and TRBJ1-3 proteins, so the full variable domain is: EAGVAQSPRYKIIEKRQSVAFWCNPISGHATLYWYQQILGQGPKLLIQFQNNGVVDDSQLPKDRFSAERLKGVDSTLKIQPAKLEDSAVYLCASSGLTGGGSGNTIYFGEGSWLTVV.